The clone carrying this T cell receptor (beta chain) appeared many times. Its specificity is not known. Read data end 3 residues before the CDR3 end; the end is taken from the germline J gene. The germline V gene encodes CDR1 LNHDA and CDR2 SQIVND (reference sequence). The CDR3 extends over 16 amino acids. The germline V and J ends were trimmed by 7 bases and 1 base, with 16 bases remaining between them. The data are from a study of T cell clonality in common variable immunodeficiency. Points from the study as a whole: Common variable immunodeficiency TCR beta sequences reportedly had fewer deletions and N-nucleotide insertions. TCRbeta clonality was increased in CVID versus healthy controls. Authors noted CVID clonality's cause needs subpopulation repertoire sequencing.

Blood samples were heparinized, about 4.5 to 8 ml per donor. The table came from immunoSEQ multiplex PCR; TCRdb's copy has only in-frame clones and leaves some out. Singletons are absent from the sample, which has tens of thousands of clones. The sequenced sample consisted of peripheral blood mononuclear cells. The rearrangement joins TRBV19 to TRBJ1-4, with D possibly matching TRBD1 (6 bases). This clonotype originated in a person aged 18-70 years in good health. The CDR3 is CASTPRSGQTNEKLFF. CDR3 DNA, as far as it was read: TGTGCCAGTACCCCGAGGTCGGGACAAACTAATGAAAAA. The complete variable domain, with remaining parts taken from reference TRBV19 and TRBJ1-4, reads DGGITQSPKYLFRKEGQNVTLSCEQNLNHDAMYWYRQDPGQGLRLIYYSQIVNDFQKGDIAEGYSVSREKKESFPLTVTSAQKNPTAFYLCASTPRSGQTNEKLFFGSGTQLSVL.